The T cell receptor (beta chain) described here comes from a study of blood T cell repertoires in COVID-19. This CDR3 spans 12 amino acids. V gave up 6 bases and J gave up 3 bases, with 9 bases separating them. Germline CDR1 is MDHEN and CDR2 is SYDVKM. In the original analysis: Amplification of reference gene primers provided the estimated nucleated cell counts. Clones were read by immunoSEQ multiplex PCR, and TCRdb kept only the in-frame ones, dropping some. V, J and clone size reflect that table, while D and trimming were determined from the DNA. The data contain around 70,000 clones, more than 75% of them singletons.

The TCR comes from a man aged 50-59 years with acute or convalescent COVID-19. Sequencing was carried out using peripheral blood. This chain connects TRBV28 to TRBJ2-7; weak D call: TRBD2 (6 bases). In DNA form, the CDR3 reads TGTGCCAGCAGCCTCGGGAGCTACGAGCAGTACTTC. This encodes CASSLGSYEQYF.